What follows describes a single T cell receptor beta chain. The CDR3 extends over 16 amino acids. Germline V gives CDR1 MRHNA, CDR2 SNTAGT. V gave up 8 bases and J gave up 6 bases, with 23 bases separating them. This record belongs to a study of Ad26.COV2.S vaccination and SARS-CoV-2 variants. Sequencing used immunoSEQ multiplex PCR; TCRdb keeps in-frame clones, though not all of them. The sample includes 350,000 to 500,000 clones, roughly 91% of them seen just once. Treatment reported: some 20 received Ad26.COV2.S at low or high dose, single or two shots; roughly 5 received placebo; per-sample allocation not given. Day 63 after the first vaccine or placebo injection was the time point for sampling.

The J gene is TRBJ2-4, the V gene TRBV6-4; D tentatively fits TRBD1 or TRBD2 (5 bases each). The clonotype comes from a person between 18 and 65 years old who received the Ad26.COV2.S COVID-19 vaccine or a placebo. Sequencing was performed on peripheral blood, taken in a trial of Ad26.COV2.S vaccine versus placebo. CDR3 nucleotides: TGTGCCAGCTTAGCTCGACCCCGGGGCGAGGGAAACATTCAGTACTTC. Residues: CASLARPRGEGNIQYF.